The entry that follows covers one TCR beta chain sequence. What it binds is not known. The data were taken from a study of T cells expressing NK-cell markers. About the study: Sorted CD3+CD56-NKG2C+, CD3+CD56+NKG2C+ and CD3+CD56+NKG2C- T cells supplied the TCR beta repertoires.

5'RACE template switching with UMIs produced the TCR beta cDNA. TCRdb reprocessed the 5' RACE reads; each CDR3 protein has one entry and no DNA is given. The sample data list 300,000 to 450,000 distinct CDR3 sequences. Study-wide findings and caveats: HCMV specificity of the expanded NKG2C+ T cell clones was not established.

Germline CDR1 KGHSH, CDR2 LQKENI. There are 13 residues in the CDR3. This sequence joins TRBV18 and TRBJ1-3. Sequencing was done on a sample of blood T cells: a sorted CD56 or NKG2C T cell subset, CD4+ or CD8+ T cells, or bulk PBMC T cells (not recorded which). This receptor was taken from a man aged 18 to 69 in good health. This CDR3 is CASSPPGGNTIYF.